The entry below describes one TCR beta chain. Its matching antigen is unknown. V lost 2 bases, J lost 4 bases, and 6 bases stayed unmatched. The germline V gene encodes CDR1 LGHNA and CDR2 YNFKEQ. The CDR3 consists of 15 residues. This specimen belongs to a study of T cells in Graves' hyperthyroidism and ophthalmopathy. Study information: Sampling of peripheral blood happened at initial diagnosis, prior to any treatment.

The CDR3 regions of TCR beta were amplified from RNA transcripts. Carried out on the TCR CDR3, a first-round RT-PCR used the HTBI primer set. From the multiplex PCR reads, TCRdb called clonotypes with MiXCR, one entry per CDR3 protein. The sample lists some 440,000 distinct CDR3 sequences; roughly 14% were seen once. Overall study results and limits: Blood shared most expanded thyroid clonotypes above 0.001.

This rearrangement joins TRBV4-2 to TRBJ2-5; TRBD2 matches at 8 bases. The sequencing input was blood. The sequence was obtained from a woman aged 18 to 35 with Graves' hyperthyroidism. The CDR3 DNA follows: TGTGCCAGCAGCCAATCGGGGGGGGGTCTAGAGACCCAGTACTTC. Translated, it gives CASSQSGGGLETQYF.